This T cell receptor (beta chain) originates from a study of identical twins. TCRdb independently ran MiXCR on the 5' RACE reads; one entry per CDR3 protein. The data hold approximately 700,000 distinct CDR3 sequences, with roughly 20% observed a single time. Germline V gene data show CDR1 as MNHEY and CDR2 as SMNVEV (reference sequence). V lost 1 base and J 4 bases, leaving 8 bases between the germline ends. The CDR3 spans 15 residues. These data are also associated with another study on T cells expressing NK-cell markers.

The source is a woman aged 18-29 years in good health. This sequence joins TRBV27 and TRBJ2-6, with D unclear. Material for sequencing was PBMCs. Here the CDR3 DNA reads TGTGCCAGCAGTTTATTATTTGCCGGGGCCAACGTCCTGACTTTC. Protein sequence: CASSLLFAGANVLTF. Full variable domain (outside the CDR3, taken from reference TRBV27 and TRBJ2-6): EAQVTQNPRYLITVTGKKLTVTCSQNMNHEYMSWYRQDPGLGLRQIYYSMNVEVTDKGDVPEGYKVSRKEKRNFPLILESPSPNQTSLYFCASSLLFAGANVLTFGAGSRLTVL.